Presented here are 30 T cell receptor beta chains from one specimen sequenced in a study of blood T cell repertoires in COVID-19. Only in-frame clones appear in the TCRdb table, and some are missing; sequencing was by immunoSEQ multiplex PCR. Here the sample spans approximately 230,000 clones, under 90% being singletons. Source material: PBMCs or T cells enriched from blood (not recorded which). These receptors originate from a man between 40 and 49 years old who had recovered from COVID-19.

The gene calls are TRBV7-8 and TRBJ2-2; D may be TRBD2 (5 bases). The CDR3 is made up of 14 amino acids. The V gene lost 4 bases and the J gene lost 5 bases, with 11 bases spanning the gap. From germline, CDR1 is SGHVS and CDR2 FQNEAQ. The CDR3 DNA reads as TGTGCCAGCAGCTGGGAGTCTGGTACCGGGGAGCTGTTTTTT. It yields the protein CASSWESGTGELFF. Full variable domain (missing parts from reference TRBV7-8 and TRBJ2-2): GAGVSQSPRYKVAKRGQDVALRCDPISGHVSLFWYQQALGQGPEFLTYFQNEAQLDKSGLPSDRFFAERPEGSVSTLKIQRTQQEDSAVYLCASSWESGTGELFFGEGSRLTVL.

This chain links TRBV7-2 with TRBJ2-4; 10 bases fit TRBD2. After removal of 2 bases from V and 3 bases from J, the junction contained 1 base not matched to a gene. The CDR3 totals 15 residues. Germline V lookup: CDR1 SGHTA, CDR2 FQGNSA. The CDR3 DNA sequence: TGTGCCAGCAGCTTACTAGCGGGGGACAAAAACATTCAGTACTTC. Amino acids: CASSLLAGDKNIQYF.

The CDR3 DNA reads as TGTGCCAGCAGCCGCGTTGCTGGGGACAGGGGGGAGACCCAGTACTTC. Translated, it gives CASSRVAGDRGETQYF. The J gene is TRBJ2-5, the V gene TRBV7-2; 11 nucleotides match TRBD1. The CDR3 consists of 16 residues. The V gene's germline CDR1 is SGHTA and CDR2 FQGNSA. J gave up 5 bases and V 5 bases, and 10 bases lay outside the gene matches.

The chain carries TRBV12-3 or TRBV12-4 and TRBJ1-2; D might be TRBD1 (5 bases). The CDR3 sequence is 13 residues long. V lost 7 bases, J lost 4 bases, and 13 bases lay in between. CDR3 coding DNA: TGTGCCAGCACCGTCGACAGACTCTATGGCTACACCTTC. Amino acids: CASTVDRLYGYTF.

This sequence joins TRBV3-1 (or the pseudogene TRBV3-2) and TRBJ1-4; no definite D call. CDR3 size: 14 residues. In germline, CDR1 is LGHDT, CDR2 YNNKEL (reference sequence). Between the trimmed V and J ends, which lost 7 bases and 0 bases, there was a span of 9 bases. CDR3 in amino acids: CASTDTSTNEKLFF. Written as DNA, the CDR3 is TGTGCCAGCACCGACACCTCAACTAATGAAAAACTGTTTTTT.

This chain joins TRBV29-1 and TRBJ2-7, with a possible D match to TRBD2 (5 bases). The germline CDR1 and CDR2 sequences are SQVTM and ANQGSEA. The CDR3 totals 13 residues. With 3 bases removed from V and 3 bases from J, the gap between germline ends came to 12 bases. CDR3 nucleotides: TGCAGCGTTGATATTCCGGGATACTACGAGCAGTACTTC. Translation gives CSVDIPGYYEQYF.

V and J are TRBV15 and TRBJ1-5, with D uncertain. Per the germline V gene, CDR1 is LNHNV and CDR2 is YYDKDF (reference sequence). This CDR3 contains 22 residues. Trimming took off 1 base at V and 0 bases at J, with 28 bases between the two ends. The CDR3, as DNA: TGTGCCACCAGCAGAGCGTGGGCACCCTTTGTTGTTGATAATTATAGCAATCAGCCCCAGCATTTT. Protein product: CATSRAWAPFVVDNYSNQPQHF.

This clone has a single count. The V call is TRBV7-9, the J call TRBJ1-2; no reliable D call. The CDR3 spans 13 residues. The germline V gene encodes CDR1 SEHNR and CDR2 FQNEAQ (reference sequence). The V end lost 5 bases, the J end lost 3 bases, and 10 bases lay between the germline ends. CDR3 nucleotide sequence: TGTGCCAGCAGCACCAACGAGGACTATGGCTACACCTTC. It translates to CASSTNEDYGYTF.

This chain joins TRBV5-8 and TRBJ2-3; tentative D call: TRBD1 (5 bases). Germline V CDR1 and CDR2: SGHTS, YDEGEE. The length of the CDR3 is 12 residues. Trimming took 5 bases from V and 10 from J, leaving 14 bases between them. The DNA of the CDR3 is TGTGCCAGCAGAAAAAGGGGCGCCGCGCAGTATTTT. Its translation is CASRKRGAAQYF.

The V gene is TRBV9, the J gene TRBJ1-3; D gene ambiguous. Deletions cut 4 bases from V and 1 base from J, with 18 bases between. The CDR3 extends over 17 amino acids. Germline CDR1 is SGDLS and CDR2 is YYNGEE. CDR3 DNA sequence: TGTGCCAGCAGCTCTAGTGAGCCTCGGCCGTCTGGAAACACCATATATTTT. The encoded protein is CASSSSEPRPSGNTIYF. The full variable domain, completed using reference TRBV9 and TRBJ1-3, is DSGVTQTPKHLITATGQRVTLRCSPRSGDLSVYWYQQSLDQGLQFLIQYYNGEERAKGNILERFSAQQFPDLHSELNLSSLELGDSALYFCASSSSEPRPSGNTIYFGEGSWLTVV.

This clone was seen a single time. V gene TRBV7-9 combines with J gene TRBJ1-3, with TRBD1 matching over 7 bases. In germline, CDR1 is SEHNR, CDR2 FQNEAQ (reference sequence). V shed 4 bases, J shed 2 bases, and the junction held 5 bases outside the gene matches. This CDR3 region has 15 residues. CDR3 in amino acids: CASSYHGQAGNTIYF. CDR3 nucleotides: TGTGCCAGCAGCTATCACGGACAGGCTGGAAACACCATATATTTT.

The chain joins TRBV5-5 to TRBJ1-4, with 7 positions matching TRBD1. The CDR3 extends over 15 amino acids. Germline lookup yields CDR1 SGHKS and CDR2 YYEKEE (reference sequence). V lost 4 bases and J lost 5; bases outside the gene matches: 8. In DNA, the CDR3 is TGTGCCAGCAGCCAAGAGGGACAGCGAAATGAAAAACTGTTTTTT. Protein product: CASSQEGQRNEKLFF.

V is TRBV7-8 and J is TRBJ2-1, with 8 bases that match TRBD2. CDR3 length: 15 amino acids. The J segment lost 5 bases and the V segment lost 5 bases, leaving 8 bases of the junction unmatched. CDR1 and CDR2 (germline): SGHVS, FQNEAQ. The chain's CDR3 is CASSTPRGGDNEQFF. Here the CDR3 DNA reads TGTGCCAGCAGCACCCCCCGGGGGGGGGACAATGAGCAGTTCTTC.

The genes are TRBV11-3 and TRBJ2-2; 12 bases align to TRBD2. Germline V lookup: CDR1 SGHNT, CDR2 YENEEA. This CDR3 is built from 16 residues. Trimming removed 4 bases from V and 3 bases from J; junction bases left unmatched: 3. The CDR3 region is CASSSPSGGDTGELFF. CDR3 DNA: TGTGCCAGCAGCTCCCCTAGCGGGGGGGACACCGGGGAGCTGTTTTTT.

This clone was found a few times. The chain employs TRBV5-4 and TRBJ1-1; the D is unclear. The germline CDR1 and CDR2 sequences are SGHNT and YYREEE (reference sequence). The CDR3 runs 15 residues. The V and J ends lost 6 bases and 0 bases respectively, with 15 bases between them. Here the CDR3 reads CASNRLDRMNTEAFF. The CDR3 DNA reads TGTGCCAGCAATCGACTAGACCGGATGAACACTGAAGCTTTCTTT.

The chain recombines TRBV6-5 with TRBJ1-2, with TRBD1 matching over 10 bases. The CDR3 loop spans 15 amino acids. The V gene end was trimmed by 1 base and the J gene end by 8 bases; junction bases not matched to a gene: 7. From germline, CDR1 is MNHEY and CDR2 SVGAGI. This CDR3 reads CASSYFSGTGEGYTF. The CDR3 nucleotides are TGTGCCAGCAGTTACTTCTCCGGGACAGGGGAAGGCTACACCTTC.

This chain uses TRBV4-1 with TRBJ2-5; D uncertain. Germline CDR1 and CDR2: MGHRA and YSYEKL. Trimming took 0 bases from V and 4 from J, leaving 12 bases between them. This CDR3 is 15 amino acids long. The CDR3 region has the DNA TGCGCCAGCAGCCAAGATTTTCCAACCAGAGAGACCCAGTACTTC. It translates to CASSQDFPTRETQYF.

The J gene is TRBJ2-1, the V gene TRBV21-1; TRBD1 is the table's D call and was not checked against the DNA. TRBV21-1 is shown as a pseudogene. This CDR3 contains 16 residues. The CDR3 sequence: CASSKADRGLYNEQFF. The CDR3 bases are TGTGCCAGCAGCAAAGCGGACAGGGGGCTTTACAATGAGCAGTTCTTC.

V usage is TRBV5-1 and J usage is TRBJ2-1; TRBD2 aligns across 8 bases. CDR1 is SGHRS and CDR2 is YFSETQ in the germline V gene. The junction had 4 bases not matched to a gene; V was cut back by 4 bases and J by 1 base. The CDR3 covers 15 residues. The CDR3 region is CASSGTGGSYNEQFF. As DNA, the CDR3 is TGCGCCAGCAGCGGTACGGGGGGGTCCTACAATGAGCAGTTCTTC.

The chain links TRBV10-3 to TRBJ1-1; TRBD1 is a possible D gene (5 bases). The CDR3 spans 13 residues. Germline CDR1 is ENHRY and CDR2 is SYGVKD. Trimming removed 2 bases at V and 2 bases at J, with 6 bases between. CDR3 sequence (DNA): TGTGCCATCAGTGAGGACAGAAACACTGAAGCTTTCTTT. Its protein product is CAISEDRNTEAFF.

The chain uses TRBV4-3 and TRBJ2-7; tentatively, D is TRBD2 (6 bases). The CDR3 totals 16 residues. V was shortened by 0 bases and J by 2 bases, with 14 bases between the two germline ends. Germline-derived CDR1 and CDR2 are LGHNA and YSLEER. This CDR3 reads CASSQDSAGYPYEQYF. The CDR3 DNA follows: TGCGCCAGCAGCCAAGATAGTGCGGGGTACCCCTACGAGCAGTACTTC.

CDR3 protein: CASSLETGGPNTQYF. For the CDR3, the DNA is TGTGCCAGCAGCTTGGAAACCGGGGGGCCGAATACGCAGTATTTT. The rearrangement joins TRBV5-4 to TRBJ2-3, with D perhaps TRBD2 (7 bases). Trimming took off 0 bases at V and 7 bases at J, with 15 bases between the two ends. This CDR3 region has 15 residues. The germline V gene has CDR1 SGHNT and CDR2 YYREEE (reference sequence).

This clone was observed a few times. The DNA for the CDR3 is TGTGCCAGCAGTTTATCCCCGGGAGGCTACGAGCAGTACTTC. Translated, it gives CASSLSPGGYEQYF. The J gene is TRBJ2-7, the V gene TRBV27, with TRBD2 identical over 7 bases. Trimming at V came to 0 bases and at J to 3 bases, leaving 2 bases not matched to a gene. Germline CDR1 MNHEY, CDR2 SMNVEV (reference sequence). The CDR3 spans 14 residues.

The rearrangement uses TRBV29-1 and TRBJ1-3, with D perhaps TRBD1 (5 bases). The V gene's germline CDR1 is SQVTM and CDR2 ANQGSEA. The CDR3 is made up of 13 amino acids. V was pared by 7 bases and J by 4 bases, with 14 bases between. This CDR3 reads CSADPGLGNTIYF. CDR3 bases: TGCAGCGCCGACCCGGGACTCGGAAACACCATATATTTT.

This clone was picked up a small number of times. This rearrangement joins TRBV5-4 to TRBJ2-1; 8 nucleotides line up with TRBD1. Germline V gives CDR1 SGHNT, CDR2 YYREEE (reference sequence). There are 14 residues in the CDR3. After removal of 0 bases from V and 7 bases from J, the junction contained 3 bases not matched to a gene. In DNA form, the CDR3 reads TGTGCCAGCAGCTTGGACAGGGGGAGTAATGAGCAGTTCTTC. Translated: CASSLDRGSNEQFF.

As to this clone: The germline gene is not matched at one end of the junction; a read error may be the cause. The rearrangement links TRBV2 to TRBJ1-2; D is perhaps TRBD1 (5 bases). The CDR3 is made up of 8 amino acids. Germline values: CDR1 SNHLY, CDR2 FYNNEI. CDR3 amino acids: CASPGVDF. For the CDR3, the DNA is TGTGCCAGCCCGGGGGTCGACTTC. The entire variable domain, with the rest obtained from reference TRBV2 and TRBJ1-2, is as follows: EPEVTQTPSHQVTQMGQEVILRCVPISNHLYFYWYRQILGQKVEFLVSFYNNEISEKSEIFDDQFSVERPDGSNFTLKIRSTKLEDSAMYFCASPGVDFGSGTRLTVV.

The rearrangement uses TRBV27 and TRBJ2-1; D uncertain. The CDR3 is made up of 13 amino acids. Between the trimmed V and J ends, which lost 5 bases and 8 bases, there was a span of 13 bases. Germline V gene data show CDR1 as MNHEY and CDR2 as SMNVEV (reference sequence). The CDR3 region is CASSLYAVHEQFF. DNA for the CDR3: TGTGCCAGCAGTCTATACGCAGTTCATGAGCAGTTCTTC.

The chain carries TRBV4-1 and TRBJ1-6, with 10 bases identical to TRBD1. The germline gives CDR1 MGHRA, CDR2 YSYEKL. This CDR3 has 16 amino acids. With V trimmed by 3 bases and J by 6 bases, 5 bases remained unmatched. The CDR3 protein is CASSQGQGWANSPLHF. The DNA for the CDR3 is TGCGCCAGCAGCCAGGGACAGGGGTGGGCTAATTCACCCCTCCACTTT.

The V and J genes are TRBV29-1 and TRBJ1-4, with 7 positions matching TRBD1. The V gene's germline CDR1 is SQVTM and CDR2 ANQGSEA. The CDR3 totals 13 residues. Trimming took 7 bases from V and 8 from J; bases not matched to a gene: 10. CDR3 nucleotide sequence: TGCAGCGGAAGACAGGGTTCGGCCGAAAAACTGTTTTTT. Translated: CSGRQGSAEKLFF.

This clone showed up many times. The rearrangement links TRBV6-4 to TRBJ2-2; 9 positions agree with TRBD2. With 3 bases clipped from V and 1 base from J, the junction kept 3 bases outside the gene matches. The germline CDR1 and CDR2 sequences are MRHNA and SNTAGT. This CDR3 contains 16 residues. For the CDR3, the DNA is TGTGCCAGCAGTGAATCAGCGGGAGGGAACACCGGGGAGCTGTTTTTT. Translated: CASSESAGGNTGELFF.